This passage covers 6 T cell receptor beta chains from one sample sequenced in a study of blood T cell repertoires in COVID-19. Here immunoSEQ multiplex PCR was the method, and the copy in TCRdb shows in-frame clones only, minus some. The table records roughly 81,000 clones, around 80% of them present only once. Sequenced sample: peripheral blood. These receptors came from a man aged 60-69 years with acute or convalescent COVID-19.

The rearrangement uses TRBV21-1 and TRBJ2-4; TRBD1 is taken as the D call from the table, unchecked against the DNA. TRBV21-1 is assigned pseudogene status. This CDR3 is built from 16 residues. CDR3: CASSTTWDRRKNIQYF. CDR3 nucleotides: TGTGCCAGCAGCACGACCTGGGACAGGAGGAAAAACATTCAGTACTTC.

This clone is a singleton in its sample. The V and J genes are TRBV19 and TRBJ2-1; 10 nucleotides match TRBD2. Germline V CDR1 and CDR2: LNHDA, SQIVND (reference sequence). The ends lost 7 bases at V and 9 bases at J; junction bases unmatched: 9. This CDR3 is 14 amino acids long. The CDR3, as DNA: TGTGCCAGTACCGTTACTAGCGGGAAGGGTGAGCAGTTCTTC. This gives the protein CASTVTSGKGEQFF.

This clone was seen only once. The chain has TRBV25-1 and TRBJ2-7; TRBD2 matches at 7 bases. V was pared by 5 bases and J by 5 bases, with 12 bases of the junction left unmatched. The CDR3 loop spans 15 amino acids. Germline assignment: CDR1 MGHDK and CDR2 SYGVNS. CDR3 amino acids: CASSNLGRGAHEQYF. DNA for the CDR3: TGTGCCAGCAGTAATCTTGGGAGGGGCGCCCACGAGCAGTACTTC.

The gene calls are TRBV7-9 and TRBJ1-1; 7 bases align to TRBD1. CDR3 size: 12 residues. The junction had 3 bases not matched to a gene; V was cut back by 1 base and J by 10 bases. Germline loops: CDR1 SEHNR, CDR2 FQNEAQ (reference sequence). The CDR3 spells CASSLDRGSAFF. The CDR3 region has the DNA TGTGCCAGCAGCTTAGACAGGGGATCAGCTTTCTTT.

The genes are TRBV7-8 and TRBJ1-6; D may be TRBD1 (6 bases). Trimming shortened V by 5 bases and J by 1 base, and 15 bases separated the two germline ends. CDR1 and CDR2 (germline): SGHVS, FQNEAQ. The CDR3 runs 17 residues. CDR3 in amino acids: CASSPGGARSYNSPLHF. For the CDR3, the DNA is TGTGCCAGCAGCCCGGGGGGGGCAAGGTCCTATAATTCACCCCTCCACTTT. The complete variable domain, with remaining parts taken from reference TRBV7-8 and TRBJ1-6, reads GAGVSQSPRYKVAKRGQDVALRCDPISGHVSLFWYQQALGQGPEFLTYFQNEAQLDKSGLPSDRFFAERPEGSVSTLKIQRTQQEDSAVYLCASSPGGARSYNSPLHFGNGTRLTVT.

The V call is TRBV6-5, the J call TRBJ2-4; 8 nucleotides align to TRBD1. The CDR3 contains 15 residues. The junction had 3 bases not matched to a gene; V was cut back by 5 bases and J by 0 bases. Germline values: CDR1 MNHEY, CDR2 SVGAGI. The CDR3 protein is CASSPTGVAKNIQYF. CDR3 nucleotides: TGTGCCAGCAGTCCGACAGGGGTAGCCAAAAACATTCAGTACTTC.